The 30 T cell receptor beta chains below all came from one sample that was sequenced in a study of blood T cell repertoires in COVID-19. The repertoire was sequenced with immunoSEQ multiplex PCR; TCRdb's copy has only in-frame clones and lacks some. The data contain about 100,000 clones, about four fifths of them singletons. Sequencing was carried out using peripheral blood. The receptors come from a woman in her 70s with acute or convalescent COVID-19.

The rearrangement uses TRBV10-3 and TRBJ2-1; tentative D call: TRBD2 (5 bases). V was shortened by 11 bases and J by 9 bases, with 14 bases between the two germline ends. CDR1 ENHRY and CDR2 SYGVKD come from the germline V gene. The CDR3 spans 11 residues. In DNA, the CDR3 is TGTGCCGTCCAAGGGAGAGGTGAGCAGTTCTTC. It yields the protein CAVQGRGEQFF.

V is TRBV5-1 and J is TRBJ2-1, with TRBD2 identical over 9 bases. With V trimmed by 6 bases and J by 10 bases, 17 bases remained unmatched. This CDR3 is built from 16 residues. Germline CDR1 is SGHRS and CDR2 is YFSETQ. The DNA of the CDR3 is TGCGCCAGCACTCGGGGGGCTAGCGGGAAGGGATGGGAGCAGTTCTTC. Translating gives CASTRGASGKGWEQFF.

Comment on this clone: In the same sample, other DNA sequences code for this CDR3. The rearrangement uses TRBV6-2 or TRBV6-3 and TRBJ1-1; no definite D call. This CDR3 comprises 13 residues. Trimming took off 6 bases at V and 1 base at J, with 9 bases between the two ends. Germline V gene lookup returns CDR1 MNHEY and CDR2 SVGEGT. The CDR3 region has the DNA TGTGCCAGCAGCCAGACAAGGAACACTGAAGCTTTCTTT. It translates to CASSQTRNTEAFF.

This sequence joins TRBV5-5 and TRBJ1-2; 7 bases match TRBD1. This CDR3 region has 14 residues. In germline, CDR1 is SGHKS, CDR2 YYEKEE (reference sequence). The V segment lost 5 bases and the J segment 2 bases; nucleotides outside the gene matches: 6. The CDR3: CASRRTGVNYGYTF. For the CDR3, the DNA is TGTGCCAGCAGACGAACAGGGGTCAACTATGGCTACACCTTC.

The rearrangement uses TRBV15 and TRBJ2-3; D remains unclear. This CDR3 contains 12 residues. CDR1 and CDR2 (germline): LNHNV, YYDKDF (reference sequence). Trimming cost V 0 bases and J 8 bases, with 6 bases left between them. The CDR3 DNA sequence: TGTGCCACCAGCAGAGATCCCGGTACGCAGTATTTT. It specifies CATSRDPGTQYF.

In its sample, this clone was seen a few times. This chain joins TRBV6-6 and TRBJ2-1, with 14 positions matching TRBD2. The V segment lost 5 bases and the J segment 3 bases; nucleotides outside the gene matches: 6. The germline gives CDR1 MNHNY, CDR2 SVGAGI (reference sequence). This CDR3 contains 17 residues. The CDR3 bases are TGTGCCAGCAGTCACCCAGGACTAGCGGGGGGCTACAATGAGCAGTTCTTC. Its protein product is CASSHPGLAGGYNEQFF.

The chain combines TRBV19 with TRBJ1-1; TRBD1 matches at 7 bases. The CDR3 covers 14 residues. With V trimmed by 7 bases and J by 4 bases, 9 bases remained unmatched. CDR1 and CDR2 from the germline V gene are LNHDA and SQIVND (reference sequence). Here the CDR3 reads CASTTLPGGTEAFF. CDR3 coding DNA: TGTGCCAGTACCACCCTGCCAGGGGGCACTGAAGCTTTCTTT.

Comment on this clone: Different DNA sequences within this sample yield the same CDR3. The genes are TRBV5-1 and TRBJ2-3, with D uncertain. The CDR3 contains 14 residues. Germline CDR1 is SGHRS and CDR2 is YFSETQ. V was pared by 2 bases and J by 0 bases, with 7 bases between. Here the CDR3 DNA reads TGCGCCAGCAGCTTAATTCCTAGCACAGATACGCAGTATTTT. Translated: CASSLIPSTDTQYF.

In this sample, this clone turned up once. J is TRBJ2-1 and V is TRBV18; 9 nucleotides agree with TRBD1. The trim removed 3 bases at V and 5 bases at J, leaving 20 bases unmatched. Germline lookup yields CDR1 KGHSH and CDR2 LQKENI. The CDR3 is 20 amino acids. CDR3 protein: CASSPFIIEPGQGENNEQFF. Here the CDR3 DNA reads TGTGCCAGCTCACCTTTTATTATAGAACCGGGACAGGGCGAAAACAATGAGCAGTTCTTC.

This chain joins TRBV5-8 and TRBJ2-5, with a tentative D call TRBD2 (7 bases). Germline-derived CDR1 and CDR2 are SGHTS and YDEGEE. The CDR3 sequence is 13 residues long. The germline V and J ends were trimmed by 4 bases and 5 bases, with 12 bases remaining between them. CDR3 protein: CASSRGRGETQYF. As DNA, the CDR3 is TGTGCCAGCAGCAGGGGGAGGGGCGAGACCCAGTACTTC.

The gene calls are TRBV28 and TRBJ1-5; no clear D gene. Trimming removed 6 bases from V and 3 bases from J, with 6 bases in between. The germline CDR1 and CDR2 sequences are MDHEN and SYDVKM. The CDR3 runs to 12 residues. This chain's CDR3 is CASRESNQPQHF. The CDR3 DNA sequence: TGTGCCAGCAGAGAGTCCAATCAGCCCCAGCATTTT.

This clone is a singleton in its sample. V is TRBV7-8 and J is TRBJ2-5; the match to TRBD2 covers 7 bases. This CDR3 is 14 amino acids long. V dropped 1 base and J dropped 10; count of bases not matched to a gene: 9. Germline CDR1 SGHVS, CDR2 FQNEAQ. Here the CDR3 reads CASSLDIGAGVQYF. CDR3 bases: TGTGCCAGCAGCTTAGACATCGGCGCGGGGGTCCAGTACTTC.

This chain joins TRBV7-2 and TRBJ1-2; D is unclear. Trimming took 11 bases from V and 5 from J, leaving 15 bases between them. This CDR3 has 12 residues. CDR1 is SGHTA and CDR2 is FQGNSA in the germline V gene. CDR3: CAGSAAEYGYTF. For the CDR3, the DNA is TGTGCCGGGAGCGCGGCAGAATATGGCTACACCTTC. The whole variable domain, filled in from reference TRBV7-2 and TRBJ1-2, reads GAGVSQSPSNKVTEKGKDVELRCDPISGHTALYWYRQSLGQGLEFLIYFQGNSAPDKSGLPSDRFSAERTGGSVSTLTIQRTQQEDSAVYLCAGSAAEYGYTFGSGTRLTVV.

In this sample, this clone turned up once. V usage is TRBV27 and J usage is TRBJ2-3, with D possibly matching TRBD2 (6 bases). V gave up 5 bases and J gave up 13 bases, with 22 bases separating them. Germline CDR1 is MNHEY and CDR2 is SMNVEV (reference sequence). There are 14 residues in the CDR3. The CDR3 DNA reads TGTGCCAGCAGTCCCTACTCCGGCCGGGACTTTGAGTATTTT. This encodes CASSPYSGRDFEYF.

This clone was seen once. The chain recombines TRBV19 with TRBJ2-2; TRBD2 is a possible D gene (6 bases). This CDR3 comprises 13 residues. The V and J ends lost 8 bases and 6 bases respectively, with 13 bases between them. Per germline, CDR1 LNHDA and CDR2 SQIVND (reference sequence). CDR3 amino acids: CASSAIAAGELFF. As DNA, the CDR3 is TGTGCCAGTTCCGCTATAGCGGCCGGGGAGCTGTTTTTT.

J is TRBJ2-1 and V is TRBV3-1 (or the pseudogene TRBV3-2); 8 bases are a match to TRBD2. J gave up 3 bases and V 4 bases, and 11 bases lay outside the gene matches. The germline CDR1 and CDR2 sequences are LGHDT and YNNKEL (reference sequence). The CDR3 spans 17 residues. CDR3 in amino acids: CASSPPYSGTIYNEQFF. CDR3 coding DNA: TGTGCCAGCAGCCCCCCTTATAGCGGGACGATCTACAATGAGCAGTTCTTC.

The V and J genes are TRBV3-1 (or the pseudogene TRBV3-2) and TRBJ1-4, with 7 nucleotides matching TRBD1. The CDR3 has 17 residues. Trimming removed 0 bases from V and 3 bases from J; junction bases left unmatched: 7. Germline CDR1 reads LGHDT; CDR2 reads YNNKEL (reference sequence). The CDR3 spells CASSQDRTGTANEKLFF. The CDR3 DNA reads TGTGCCAGCAGCCAAGATCGGACGGGGACAGCTAATGAAAAACTGTTTTTT.

This clone has just a few counts. The J gene is TRBJ1-2, the V gene TRBV10-3; 9 bases align to TRBD1. The V gene's germline CDR1 is ENHRY and CDR2 SYGVKD. The V segment lost 7 bases and the J segment 8 bases; nucleotides outside the gene matches: 8. The CDR3 is 13 residues long. In DNA, the CDR3 is TGTGCCATCACCTCGGACAGGGGAACGGGCTACACCTTC. Amino acids: CAITSDRGTGYTF.

This chain joins TRBV6-6 and TRBJ2-7; D remains unclear. The germline V gene encodes CDR1 MNHNY and CDR2 SVGAGI (reference sequence). V was clipped by 6 bases and J by 0 bases, with 12 bases between them. The length of the CDR3 is 14 residues. CDR3 loop: CASSPAESSYEQYF. The DNA for the CDR3 is TGTGCCAGCAGCCCTGCGGAGAGCTCCTACGAGCAGTACTTC.

The chain has TRBV3-1 (or the pseudogene TRBV3-2) and TRBJ1-4, with unresolved D. V was shortened by 1 base and J by 5 bases, with 11 bases between the two germline ends. Germline lookup yields CDR1 LGHDT and CDR2 YNNKEL (reference sequence). The length of the CDR3 is 15 residues. The DNA for the CDR3 is TGTGCCAGCAGCCAAGCAAGGGCGGGGAATGAAAAACTGTTTTTT. Translated, it gives CASSQARAGNEKLFF.

The gene calls are TRBV9 and TRBJ2-5; no clear D gene. The CDR3 length is 13 residues. Trimming removed 4 bases at V and 1 base at J, with 8 bases between. Germline V lookup: CDR1 SGDLS, CDR2 YYNGEE. CDR3 in amino acids: CASSPLPQETQYF. DNA of the CDR3: TGTGCCAGCAGCCCCCTACCCCAAGAGACCCAGTACTTC.

The chain links TRBV7-9 to TRBJ1-6; no clear D gene. Looked up from germline, CDR1 is SEHNR and CDR2 is FQNEAQ (reference sequence). The CDR3 runs 14 residues. V lost 1 base and J 7 bases, leaving 8 bases between the germline ends. The CDR3 region is CASSLGLENSPLHF. CDR3 coding DNA: TGTGCCAGCAGCTTAGGGCTAGAGAATTCACCCCTCCACTTT.

The J gene is TRBJ2-2, the V gene TRBV6-5; a possible D gene is TRBD1 (7 bases). CDR1 is MNHEY and CDR2 is SVGAGI in the germline V gene. CDR3 length: 14 amino acids. Trimming left V 7 bases short and J 7 bases short, with 16 bases between. Here the CDR3 DNA reads TGTGCCAGCAACCCTCGACAGGGAGGCGGGGAGCTGTTTTTT. Protein: CASNPRQGGGELFF.

The chain is built from TRBV5-6 and TRBJ2-1; D is possibly TRBD1 (6 bases). The CDR3 spans 13 residues. V was pared by 4 bases and J by 5 bases, with 10 bases between. Looked up from germline, CDR1 is SGHDT and CDR2 is YYEEEE. The CDR3: CASSLGTHNEQFF. The CDR3 nucleotides are TGTGCCAGCAGCCTAGGGACACACAATGAGCAGTTCTTC. Using reference TRBV5-6 and TRBJ2-1 for the parts outside the CDR3, the full variable domain is DAGVTQSPTHLIKTRGQQVTLRCSPKSGHDTVSWYQQALGQGPQFIFQYYEEEERQRGNFPDRFSGHQFPNYSSELNVNALLLGDSALYLCASSLGTHNEQFFGPGTRLTVL.

CDR3 sequence: CASSYSNQGNSPLHF. The CDR3, as DNA: TGTGCCAGCAGTTACTCGAATCAGGGAAATTCACCCCTCCACTTT. The chain couples TRBV6-6 to TRBJ1-6; a weak D match, TRBD1 (5 bases). Germline CDR1 MNHNY, CDR2 SVGAGI (reference sequence). The CDR3 is made up of 15 amino acids. The V end lost 0 bases, the J end lost 7 bases, and 10 bases lay between the germline ends.

This clone has only a few counts. This chain links TRBV15 with TRBJ1-2, with 8 bases matching TRBD1. The CDR3 length is 12 residues. The ends lost 5 bases at V and 4 bases at J; junction bases unmatched: 0. CDR1 and CDR2 from the germline V gene are LNHNV and YYDKDF (reference sequence). CDR3 in amino acids: CATSGQGYGYTF. In DNA, the CDR3 is TGTGCCACCAGCGGACAGGGCTATGGCTACACCTTC.

This chain links TRBV19 with TRBJ2-1; TRBD2 agrees at 14 bases. Germline V gives CDR1 LNHDA, CDR2 SQIVND (reference sequence). CDR3 size: 16 residues. With V trimmed by 5 bases and J by 5 bases, 5 bases remained unmatched. The CDR3 nucleotides read TGTGCCAGTAGTGTTCGGACTAGCGGGGGGAACAATGAGCAGTTCTTC. This gives the protein CASSVRTSGGNNEQFF.

The chain recombines TRBV7-9 with TRBJ1-2; D ambiguous. The CDR3 consists of 12 residues. Trimming took off 2 bases at V and 7 bases at J, with 8 bases between the two ends. Germline CDR1 SEHNR, CDR2 FQNEAQ (reference sequence). CDR3 sequence: CASSLNSGGYTF. The CDR3 bases are TGTGCCAGCAGCTTAAATTCCGGTGGCTACACCTTC.

This rearrangement joins TRBV4-1 to TRBJ1-5; D is undetermined. Trimming took 0 bases from V and 6 from J, leaving 9 bases between them. Germline V lookup: CDR1 MGHRA, CDR2 YSYEKL. The CDR3 loop spans 14 amino acids. CDR3 loop: CASSQDEGAQPQHF. DNA for the CDR3: TGCGCCAGCAGCCAAGATGAGGGAGCTCAGCCCCAGCATTTT.

This chain joins TRBV11-2 and TRBJ2-1, with 8 bases matching TRBD2. This CDR3 comprises 17 residues. With V trimmed by 5 bases and J by 3 bases, 12 bases remained unmatched. Germline V gives CDR1 SGHAT, CDR2 FQNNGV. CDR3 nucleotides: TGTGCCAGCAGCCCACGAGGAGCGGGGGCCAACTACAATGAGCAGTTCTTC. Translating gives CASSPRGAGANYNEQFF.